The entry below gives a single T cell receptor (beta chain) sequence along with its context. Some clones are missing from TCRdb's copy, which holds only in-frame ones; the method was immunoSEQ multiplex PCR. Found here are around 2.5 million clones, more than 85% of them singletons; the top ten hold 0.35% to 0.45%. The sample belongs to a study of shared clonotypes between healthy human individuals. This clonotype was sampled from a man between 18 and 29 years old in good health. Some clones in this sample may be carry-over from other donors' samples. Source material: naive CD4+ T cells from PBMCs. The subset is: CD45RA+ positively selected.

In nucleotides, the CDR3 is TGTGCCAGCAGCTACAGGGGGGCCCACGAGCAGTACTTC. Protein product: CASSYRGAHEQYF. The chain couples TRBV5-6 to TRBJ2-7; 8 bases fit TRBD1. Germline CDR1 is SGHDT and CDR2 is YYEEEE. Losses at the gene ends were 3 bases for V and 5 bases for J; bases not matched to a gene: 4. The CDR3 consists of 13 residues.